The 27 T cell receptor beta chains listed next were all sequenced from one sample in a study of low-dose radiotherapy and immunotherapy resistance in tumors. TRAV- and TRBV-specific primers were used for first-strand cDNA, which covered alpha and beta chains. TCRs were put through approximately 20 PCR cycles of amplification with Phusion. A constant-region primer and the V-primer adapter served as the primer pair. TCRdb re-analysed the reads in MiXCR, keeping a single row per CDR3 protein. The sample lists fewer than 90,000 distinct CDR3 sequences; over 15% were seen once. The time point here: before trial treatment. The sequencing here drew on PBMCs, taken before treatment. The origin of the receptors is a male donor with prostate cancer.

Details on this clonotype: A far larger clone differs by one base, so this is likely a read error. The V call is TRBV23-1, the J call TRBJ2-4, with TRBD1 matching 11 bases. TRBV23-1 is recorded as an ORF, its role being uncertain. The CDR3 sequence is 15 residues long. The ends lost 6 bases at V and 8 bases at J; junction bases unmatched: 9. The CDR3 DNA follows: TGCGCCAGCAGCCGCCGGACAGGGGGCGCGGACATTCAGTACTTC. This gives the protein CASSRRTGGADIQYF.

This clonotype was seen ten or more times. The J gene is TRBJ2-7, the V gene TRBV2; D is unresolved. The ends were cut back, 4 bases at V and 6 bases at J, with 7 bases in the middle. This CDR3 comprises 11 residues. In germline, CDR1 is SNHLY, CDR2 FYNNEI. Written as DNA, the CDR3 is TGTGCCAGCAGTGGGGTTACCGAGCAGTACTTC. It specifies CASSGVTEQYF. Variable domain in full (rest from reference TRBV2 and TRBJ2-7): EPEVTQTPSHQVTQMGQEVILRCVPISNHLYFYWYRQILGQKVEFLVSFYNNEISEKSEIFDDQFSVERPDGSNFTLKIRSTKLEDSAMYFCASSGVTEQYFGPGTRLTVT.

V is TRBV18 and J is TRBJ2-6; D assignment may be TRBD1 or TRBD2 (5 bases each). Germline V CDR1 and CDR2: KGHSH, LQKENI. This CDR3 comprises 15 residues. Trimming took off 2 bases at V and 2 bases at J, with 7 bases between the two ends. The CDR3 region is CASSPEGTGANVLTF. Written as DNA, the CDR3 is TGTGCCAGCTCACCAGAGGGGACTGGGGCCAACGTCCTGACTTTC.

J is TRBJ2-7 and V is TRBV7-2; a possible D gene is TRBD2 (6 bases). Germline V CDR1 and CDR2: SGHTA, FQGNSA. V lost 2 bases to trimming and J lost 4 bases, with 12 bases between them. This CDR3 spans 14 amino acids. The CDR3 loop is CASSLMGLVYEQYF. CDR3 DNA: TGTGCCAGCAGCTTAATGGGACTGGTTTACGAGCAGTACTTC.

This clonotype is a singleton in its sample. It is unclear where the CDR3 begins or ends on the DNA, so no DNA is shown, and the CDR3 is as TCRdb lists it. CDR3 in amino acids: CASSSGYRGQIGELFFF. The rearrangement joins TRBV4-2 to TRBJ2-2; the table's D call TRBD1 went unverified against the DNA. In germline, CDR1 is LGHNA, CDR2 YNFKEQ. The CDR3 region is 17 residues in length, termini included.

This clonotype was seen at least ten times. V is TRBV11-2 and J is TRBJ2-1; no clear D gene. The germline V gene encodes CDR1 SGHAT and CDR2 FQNNGV. The CDR3 sequence is 12 residues long. V was pared by 2 bases and J by 1 base, with 0 bases between. The CDR3 DNA follows: TGTGCCAGCAGCTTATCCTACAATGAGCAGTTCTTC. Its protein product is CASSLSYNEQFF.

The genes are TRBV12-3 or TRBV12-4 and TRBJ2-7, with TRBD1 matching over 9 bases. The CDR3 loop spans 16 amino acids. The V and J ends lost 1 base and 3 bases, in that order; junction bases with no gene match: 7. The CDR3 region is CASSLGRDRVLYEQYF. The CDR3 DNA reads TGTGCCAGCAGTTTAGGTCGGGACAGGGTACTCTACGAGCAGTACTTC.

In this sample, this clonotype turned up many times. The V gene is TRBV7-8, the J gene TRBJ2-1; 12 bases agree with TRBD2. This CDR3 contains 16 residues. J lost 4 bases, V lost 1 base, and 2 bases had no gene match. Germline V gives CDR1 SGHVS, CDR2 FQNEAQ. Here the CDR3 DNA reads TGTGCCAGCAGCTTAGTACTAGCGGGAGGATACAATGAGCAGTTCTTC. Protein sequence: CASSLVLAGGYNEQFF.

This clonotype was found a few times. The V and J genes are TRBV6-4 and TRBJ2-5; D is unresolved. The CDR3 extends over 14 amino acids. The germline V and J ends were trimmed by 2 bases and 1 base, with 8 bases remaining between them. Germline CDR1 and CDR2: MRHNA and SNTAGT. The CDR3 sequence: CASSDPRRQETQYF. As DNA, the CDR3 is TGTGCCAGCAGTGACCCACGCCGCCAAGAGACCCAGTACTTC.

This clonotype was observed at least ten times. The chain employs TRBV5-1 and TRBJ1-2; 9 nucleotides agree with TRBD1. V trimming: 0 bases; J trimming: 2 bases; junction bases outside the gene matches: 5. Germline lookup yields CDR1 SGHRS and CDR2 YFSETQ. This CDR3 region has 16 residues. CDR3 bases: TGCGCCAGCAGCTTGGACGGGACAGGGCTCAACTATGGCTACACCTTC. It yields the protein CASSLDGTGLNYGYTF.

This clonotype was observed at least ten times. V and J are TRBV20-1 and TRBJ2-7; the D is unclear. Trimming cost V 6 bases and J 0 bases, with 15 bases left between them. CDR1 and CDR2 (germline): DFQATT, SNEGSKA (reference sequence). There are 14 residues in the CDR3. As DNA, the CDR3 is TGCAGTGCCATTGGTCAGGCCGGCTCCTACGAGCAGTACTTC. This encodes CSAIGQAGSYEQYF.

This clonotype was counted at least ten times. The CDR3 DNA reads as TGTGCCAGCAGCCAAGGGACAGGGGGCTCGGGCACTGAAGCTTTCTTT. Protein: CASSQGTGGSGTEAFF. This chain connects TRBV6-2 or TRBV6-3 to TRBJ1-1; TRBD1 matches 12 bases. V trimming: 6 bases; J trimming: 4 bases; junction bases outside the gene matches: 9. The CDR3 is 16 residues long. From germline, CDR1 is MNHEY and CDR2 SVGEGT.

This clonotype came up many times. The chain joins TRBV3-1 to TRBJ2-5, with D possibly being TRBD1 or TRBD2 (5 bases each). The germline CDR1 and CDR2 sequences are LGHDT and YNNKEL (reference sequence). Trimming took off 3 bases at V and 4 bases at J, with 12 bases between the two ends. The CDR3 covers 14 residues. The CDR3 coding sequence is TGTGCCAGCAGCCAGGGGATTGGGGGAGAGACCCAGTACTTC. Amino acids: CASSQGIGGETQYF.

This clonotype was picked up many times. This chain uses TRBV20-1 with TRBJ1-5, with a weak D call TRBD1 (6 bases). Looked up from germline, CDR1 is DFQATT and CDR2 is SNEGSKA (reference sequence). V dropped 1 base and J dropped 2 bases, with 18 bases sitting between them. This CDR3 spans 17 amino acids. The CDR3 coding sequence is TGCAGTGCTAGAGTAACCGGGGGGGGCTCCGGCAATCAGCCCCAGCATTTT. Translating gives CSARVTGGGSGNQPQHF.

This clonotype was observed many times. The chain couples TRBV3-1 to TRBJ2-1; D possibly corresponds to TRBD2 (5 bases). The CDR3 spans 17 residues. The V end lost 3 bases, the J end lost 0 bases, and 15 bases lay between the germline ends. Germline V lookup: CDR1 LGHDT, CDR2 YNNKEL (reference sequence). The CDR3 spells CASSQFTGKSSYNEQFF. The CDR3 region has the DNA TGTGCCAGCAGCCAGTTTACGGGGAAGAGCTCCTACAATGAGCAGTTCTTC.

There are many counts of this clonotype. The V call is TRBV5-4, the J call TRBJ2-3; no reliable D call. This CDR3 has 15 amino acids. Germline loops: CDR1 SGHNT, CDR2 YYREEE (reference sequence). V was shortened by 1 base and J by 0 bases, with 9 bases between the two germline ends. The CDR3 region has the DNA TGTGCCAGCAGCTTGTCGGCCCTTAGCACAGATACGCAGTATTTT. It codes for CASSLSALSTDTQYF.

This chain connects TRBV9 to TRBJ1-1; D perhaps matches TRBD1 (6 bases). The CDR3 is 14 residues long. Germline values: CDR1 SGDLS, CDR2 YYNGEE. The ends were cut back, 1 base at V and 6 bases at J, with 13 bases in the middle. Here the CDR3 reads CASSVRGSNSEAFF. Written as DNA, the CDR3 is TGTGCCAGCAGCGTAAGGGGGTCGAATTCTGAAGCTTTCTTT.

This clonotype was detected only a few times. The chain recombines TRBV25-1 with TRBJ2-5; D is ambiguous. The CDR3 sequence is 16 residues long. Germline assignment: CDR1 MGHDK and CDR2 SYGVNS. V shed 4 bases and J shed 7 bases, with 22 bases lying between them. The CDR3 sequence is CASSGPTRASTGTQYF. The CDR3 nucleotides are TGTGCCAGCAGTGGCCCGACAAGAGCCAGCACTGGGACCCAGTACTTC. Based on the CDR3 plus reference TRBV25-1 and TRBJ2-5, the full variable domain is EADIYQTPRYLVIGTGKKITLECSQTMGHDKMYWYQQDPGMELHLIHYSYGVNSTEKGDLSSESTVSRIRTEHFPLTLESARPSHTSQYLCASSGPTRASTGTQYFGPGTRLLVL.

To note about this clonotype: It differs at one base from a far larger clone, so likely a read error. The V and J genes are TRBV6-1 and TRBJ2-1, with TRBD1 identical over 9 bases. The CDR3 sequence is 13 residues long. Germline V gene lookup returns CDR1 MNHNS and CDR2 SASEGT. V shed 6 bases and J 10 bases; nucleotides not matched to a gene: 7. In nucleotides, the CDR3 is TGTGCCAGCAGCACAGGGGGCGGATACGAGCAGTTCTTC. Translation gives CASSTGGGYEQFF.

The V call is TRBV28, the J call TRBJ2-1; 9 nucleotides agree with TRBD1. Germline V lookup: CDR1 MDHEN, CDR2 SYDVKM. The CDR3 totals 14 residues. The J segment lost 0 bases and the V segment lost 9 bases, leaving 3 bases of the junction unmatched. CDR3 in amino acids: CASVTGGSYNEQFF. DNA of the CDR3: TGTGCCAGTGTGACAGGGGGCTCCTACAATGAGCAGTTCTTC.

By frequency in the sample, this clonotype is medium-sized. The CDR3 here is CASSRPRFRDEQYF. CDR3 in DNA: TGTGCCAGCAGCCGCCCCCGATTTCGGGACGAGCAGTACTTC. The chain has TRBV28 and TRBJ2-7; no clear D gene. The germline gives CDR1 MDHEN, CDR2 SYDVKM. The CDR3 has 14 amino acids. The V end was cut by 6 bases, the J end by 5 bases, with 17 bases between. Together with reference TRBV28 and TRBJ2-7, the CDR3 gives the full variable domain: DVKVTQSSRYLVKRTGEKVFLECVQDMDHENMFWYRQDPGLGLRLIYFSYDVKMKEKGDIPEGYSVSREKKERFSLILESASTNQTSMYLCASSRPRFRDEQYFGPGTRLTVT.

This clonotype was counted ten times or more. V gene TRBV6-5 combines with J gene TRBJ2-2, with D perhaps assigned TRBD1 or TRBD2 (6 bases each). CDR1 is MNHEY and CDR2 is SVGAGI in the germline V gene. V shed 6 bases and J shed 6 bases, with 11 bases lying between them. The CDR3 consists of 13 residues. The CDR3 coding sequence is TGTGCCAGCAGGGCAGGGGAGGCCGGGGAGCTGTTTTTT. Translation: CASRAGEAGELFF.

This rearrangement joins TRBV4-1 to TRBJ2-7, with D possibly TRBD1 on 6 matching bases. CDR3 length: 15 residues. Trimming left V 0 bases short and J 7 bases short, with 16 bases between. CDR1 and CDR2 (germline): MGHRA, YSYEKL. The CDR3 sequence is CASSQEGTKGGEQYF. The CDR3 DNA is TGCGCCAGCAGCCAAGAAGGGACAAAGGGCGGGGAGCAGTACTTC.

This clonotype was picked up many times. The rearrangement links TRBV6-1 to TRBJ1-1; the match to TRBD1 covers 7 bases. The CDR3 sequence is 15 residues long. In germline, CDR1 is MNHNS, CDR2 SASEGT. Trimming at V came to 4 bases and at J to 4 bases, leaving 9 bases not matched to a gene. CDR3: CASSGQRGHFTEAFF. In DNA, the CDR3 is TGTGCCAGCAGTGGGCAGAGGGGGCACTTCACTGAAGCTTTCTTT.

This clonotype showed up many times. The chain links TRBV7-9 to TRBJ2-7, with 11 bases lining up with TRBD1. CDR1 and CDR2 (germline): SEHNR, FQNEAQ (reference sequence). The CDR3 consists of 14 residues. V lost 7 bases to trimming and J lost 4 bases; unmatched junction nucleotides: 6. DNA of the CDR3: TGTGCCAGCAACTCCGGGACAGGGGGATACGAGCAGTACTTC. Protein: CASNSGTGGYEQYF.

This clonotype was recorded many times. V usage is TRBV3-1 and J usage is TRBJ2-1; the D gene could be TRBD1 or TRBD2 (6 bases each). V dropped 4 bases and J dropped 7 bases, with 29 bases sitting between them. The CDR3 spans 19 residues. From germline, CDR1 is LGHDT and CDR2 YNNKEL (reference sequence). CDR3 sequence: CASSPLTRETGPAWNEQFF. CDR3 in DNA: TGTGCCAGCAGCCCCCTTACACGGGAGACAGGCCCAGCCTGGAATGAGCAGTTCTTC.

This clonotype was seen many times. The chain joins TRBV5-6 to TRBJ1-1; D remains unclear. The CDR3 runs to 12 residues. The V gene's germline CDR1 is SGHDT and CDR2 YYEEEE. V was shortened by 2 bases and J by 3 bases, with 5 bases between the two germline ends. The CDR3, as DNA: TGTGCCAGCAGCTTATCAGACACTGAAGCTTTCTTT. Its translation is CASSLSDTEAFF.